This T cell receptor (beta chain) was identified during a study of blood T cell repertoires in COVID-19. Profiled with immunoSEQ multiplex PCR; TCRdb holds only in-frame clones, not every one. The sample lists approximately 83,000 clones, approximately 85% occurring once. The V end was cut by 1 base, the J end by 5 bases, with 9 bases between. This CDR3 has 14 residues. CDR1 is SGHTA, CDR2 FQGNSA, per germline. This receptor was identified in a man in his 70s with acute or convalescent COVID-19. The sample was peripheral blood. V usage is TRBV7-2 and J usage is TRBJ2-1; D is ambiguous. CDR3 protein: CASSLGPYNNEQFF. The CDR3 coding sequence is TGTGCCAGCAGCTTAGGGCCTTATAACAATGAGCAGTTCTTC. Combining the CDR3 with reference TRBV7-2 and TRBJ2-1 gives the whole variable domain GAGVSQSPSNKVTEKGKDVELRCDPISGHTALYWYRQSLGQGLEFLIYFQGNSAPDKSGLPSDRFSAERTGGSVSTLTIQRTQQEDSAVYLCASSLGPYNNEQFFGPGTRLTVL.